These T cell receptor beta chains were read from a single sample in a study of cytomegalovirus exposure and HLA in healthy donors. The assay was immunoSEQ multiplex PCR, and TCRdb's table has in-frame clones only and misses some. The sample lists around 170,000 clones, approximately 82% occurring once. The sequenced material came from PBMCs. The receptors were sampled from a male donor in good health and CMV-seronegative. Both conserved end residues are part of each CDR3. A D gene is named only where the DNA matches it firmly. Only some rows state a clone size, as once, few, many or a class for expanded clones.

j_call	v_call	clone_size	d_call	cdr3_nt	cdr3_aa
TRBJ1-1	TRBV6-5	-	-	TGTGCCAGCAGGGGGGGACGGCGGAACACTGAAGCTTTCTTT	CASRGGRRNTEAFF
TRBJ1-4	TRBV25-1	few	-	TGTGCCAGCAGTAAAAGTGTTGCACAGGGAGAAGAAAAACTGTTTTTT	CASSKSVAQGEEKLFF
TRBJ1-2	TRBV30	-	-	TGTGCCTGGGGGCCCGGCGAGGGCGAGGACGGCTACACCTTC	CAWGPGEGEDGYTF
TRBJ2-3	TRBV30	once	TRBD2	TGTGCCTGGAGAGGACTAGTAAGTGGAACGCAGTATTTT	CAWRGLVSGTQYF
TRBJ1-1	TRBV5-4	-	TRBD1	TGTGCCAGCAGCCGAGGCGGGGGACAGGGAGGCGGGAGCACTGAAGCTTTCTTT	CASSRGGGQGGGSTEAFF
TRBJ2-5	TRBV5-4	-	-	TGTGCCAGCAGCGATCAGGGGTCAAGAGAGACCCAGTACTTC	CASSDQGSRETQYF
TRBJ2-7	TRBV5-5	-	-	TGTGCCAGCAGCCCAATGCGGACCTACGAGCAGTACTTC	CASSPMRTYEQYF
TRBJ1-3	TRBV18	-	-	TGTGCCAGCTCACAGGGAGTTGCTGGAAACACCATATATTTT	CASSQGVAGNTIYF
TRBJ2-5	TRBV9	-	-	TGTGCCAGCAGCGTAGGGGGCTTAGAGACCCAGTACTTC	CASSVGGLETQYF
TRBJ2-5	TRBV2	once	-	TGTGCCAGCGAATCCCGGGAGACCCAGTACTTC	CASESRETQYF
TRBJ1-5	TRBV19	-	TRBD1	TGTGCCAGTAGTATAGTCGGACAGGGTGGCCAGCCCCAGCATTTT	CASSIVGQGGQPQHF
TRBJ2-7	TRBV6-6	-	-	TGTGCCAGCAGTGCCACAGGTAACTACGAGCAGTACTTC	CASSATGNYEQYF
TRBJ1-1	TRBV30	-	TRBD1	TGTGCCTGGAGAGGGACAGGGATAACTGAAGCTTTCTTT	CAWRGTGITEAFF
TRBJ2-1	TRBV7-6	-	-	TGTGCCAGCAGCTTAACGAGGGATGGCAATGAGCAGTTCTTC	CASSLTRDGNEQFF
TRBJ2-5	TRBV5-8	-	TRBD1	TGTGCCAGCAGACAGGACAGGGTGGCTTGGGAGACCCAGTACTTC	CASRQDRVAWETQYF
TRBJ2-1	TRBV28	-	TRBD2	TGTGCCAGCAGTTTCCGTCTAGCGGTCCCGGGGGGGGAGCAGTTCTTC	CASSFRLAVPGGEQFF
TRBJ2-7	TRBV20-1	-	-	TGCAGTGCTCTCAGGGTCCCCGAGCAGTACTTC	CSALRVPEQYF
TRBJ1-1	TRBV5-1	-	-	TGCGCCAGCAGCTCTCTACAGTTCATGAACACTGAAGCTTTCTTT	CASSSLQFMNTEAFF
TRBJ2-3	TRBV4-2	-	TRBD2	TGTGCCAGCAGCCAGGCTTCTAGCGGACGGGATACGCAGTATTTT	CASSQASSGRDTQYF
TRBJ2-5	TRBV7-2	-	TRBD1	TGTGCCAGCAGCTTAGGGGACAGGAGGAGGGAGACCCAGTACTTC	CASSLGDRRRETQYF
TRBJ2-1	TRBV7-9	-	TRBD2	TGTGCCAGCAGCTGGGGGACTAGCAGTAATGAGCAGTTCTTC	CASSWGTSSNEQFF
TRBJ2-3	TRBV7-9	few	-	TGTGCCAGCAGCTTAGGAGCGGTGGGCCCAGATACGCAGTATTTT	CASSLGAVGPDTQYF
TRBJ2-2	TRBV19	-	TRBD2	TGTGCCAGTAACCGGGGGGCTAGCGGGAGGGTCACCGGGGAGCTGTTTTTT	CASNRGASGRVTGELFF
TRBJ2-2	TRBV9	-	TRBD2	TGTGCCAGCAGCGCGGGACTAGCGGGGGCTCAGGGCACCGGGGAGCTGTTTTTT	CASSAGLAGAQGTGELFF
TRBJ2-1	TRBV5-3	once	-	TGTGCCAGAAGCCACAAGTTCTTC	CARSHKFF
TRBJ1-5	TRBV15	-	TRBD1	TGTGCCACCAGCAGGGGGACAGGGTCAGCTCAGCCCCAGCATTTT	CATSRGTGSAQPQHF
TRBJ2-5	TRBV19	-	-	TGTGCCAGTAGTATCAGGTACCAAGAGACCCAGTACTTC	CASSIRYQETQYF
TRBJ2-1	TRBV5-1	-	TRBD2	TGCGCCAGCAGCTTGGGTTTAGCGGGAGGGGTTAATGAGCAGTTCTTC	CASSLGLAGGVNEQFF
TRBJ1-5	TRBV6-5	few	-	TGTGCCAGCAGTCCCGCTGTTGAGCAGCCCCAGCATTTT	CASSPAVEQPQHF
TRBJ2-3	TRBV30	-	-	TGTGCCTGGAGTGTAAACCAGGCAGATACGCAGTATTTT	CAWSVNQADTQYF
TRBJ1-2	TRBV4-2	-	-	TGTGCCAGCAGCCAAGATCTTAAGGGGAACTATGGCTACACCTTC	CASSQDLKGNYGYTF
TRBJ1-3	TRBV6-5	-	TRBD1	TGTGCCAGCAGTTATCGACAGGGTCGTGGAAACACCATATATTTT	CASSYRQGRGNTIYF
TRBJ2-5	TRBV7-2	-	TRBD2	TGTGCCAGCAGCTTAGCTGCGGGGGGGCTTGAGACCCAGTACTTC	CASSLAAGGLETQYF
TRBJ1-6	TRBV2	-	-	TGTGCCAGCAGGCAGTCGAATTCACCCCTCCACTTT	CASRQSNSPLHF
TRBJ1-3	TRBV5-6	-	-	TGTGCCAGCAGCCTACTTCTAGGGGCGGGAGGAAACACCATATATTTT	CASSLLLGAGGNTIYF
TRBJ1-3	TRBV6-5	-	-	TGTGCCAGCAGCCGACACAACACCATATATTTT	CASSRHNTIYF
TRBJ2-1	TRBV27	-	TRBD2	TGTGCCAGCAGGGGACTAGAGGGGTGGAATGAGCAGTTCTTC	CASRGLEGWNEQFF
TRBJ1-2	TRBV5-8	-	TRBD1	TGTGCCAGCAGCTTGCGGGACAGGGTTAACTATGGCTACACCTTC	CASSLRDRVNYGYTF
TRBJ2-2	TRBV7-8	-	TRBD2	TGTGCCAGCAGCTCCGGGACTAGCGGGGCCGCGAACACCGGGGAGCTGTTTTTT	CASSSGTSGAANTGELFF
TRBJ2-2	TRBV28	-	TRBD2	TGTGCCAGCAGTTCCCCGCTAGCGGGAGGGACCGGGGAGCTGTTTTTT	CASSSPLAGGTGELFF
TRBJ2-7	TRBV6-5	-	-	TGTGCCAGCAGTTACGTCGGAACGGGGGACTCCTACGAGCAGTACTTC	CASSYVGTGDSYEQYF
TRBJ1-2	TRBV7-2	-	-	TGTGCCAGCAGCTTAGTAGCGGGAGACGACTATGGCTACACCTTC	CASSLVAGDDYGYTF
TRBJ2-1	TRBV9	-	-	TGTGCCAGCAGCGGAATGAGCAATGAGCAGTTCTTC	CASSGMSNEQFF
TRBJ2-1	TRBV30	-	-	TGTGCCTCCCGGCGGGACGCCTACAATGAGCAGTTCTTC	CASRRDAYNEQFF
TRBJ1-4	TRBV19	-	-	TGTGCCAGTAGACCCCGGACAGCAACTAATGAAAAACTGTTTTTT	CASRPRTATNEKLFF
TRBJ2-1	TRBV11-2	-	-	TGTGCCAGCAGCGCAATGCTAGGAGGGCTTGAGCAGTTCTTC	CASSAMLGGLEQFF
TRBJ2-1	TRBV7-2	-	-	TGTGCCAGCAGCTCACATCAGGGGTTTGACGAGCAGTTCTTC	CASSSHQGFDEQFF
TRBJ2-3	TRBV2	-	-	TGTGCCAGCAGCATCATAGGGGGTAGCACAGATACGCAGTATTTT	CASSIIGGSTDTQYF
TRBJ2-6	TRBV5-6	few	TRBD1	TGTGCCAGCAGCCGGGACAGGGGGACAGGGGCCAACGTCCTGACTTTC	CASSRDRGTGANVLTF
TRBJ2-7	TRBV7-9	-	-	TGTGCCAGCAGCACTAGCTCCTACGAGCAGTACTTC	CASSTSSYEQYF
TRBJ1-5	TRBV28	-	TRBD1	TGTGCCAGCAATCCGGACAGGGACAATCAGCCCCAGCATTTT	CASNPDRDNQPQHF
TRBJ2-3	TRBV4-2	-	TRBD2	TGTGCCAGCAGCCAAGATGGTAACGGGGGGAATACGCAGTATTTT	CASSQDGNGGNTQYF
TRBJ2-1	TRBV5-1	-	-	TGCGCCAGCAGCCTGGACAGTAACAATGAGCAGTTCTTC	CASSLDSNNEQFF
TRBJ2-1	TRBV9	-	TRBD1	TGTGCCAGCAGCGGACAGGGGAGTGAGCAGTTCTTC	CASSGQGSEQFF
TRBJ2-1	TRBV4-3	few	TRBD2	TGCGCCAGCAGCCAAGTCCAGGGCGGGGGAGACAATGAGCAGTTCTTC	CASSQVQGGGDNEQFF